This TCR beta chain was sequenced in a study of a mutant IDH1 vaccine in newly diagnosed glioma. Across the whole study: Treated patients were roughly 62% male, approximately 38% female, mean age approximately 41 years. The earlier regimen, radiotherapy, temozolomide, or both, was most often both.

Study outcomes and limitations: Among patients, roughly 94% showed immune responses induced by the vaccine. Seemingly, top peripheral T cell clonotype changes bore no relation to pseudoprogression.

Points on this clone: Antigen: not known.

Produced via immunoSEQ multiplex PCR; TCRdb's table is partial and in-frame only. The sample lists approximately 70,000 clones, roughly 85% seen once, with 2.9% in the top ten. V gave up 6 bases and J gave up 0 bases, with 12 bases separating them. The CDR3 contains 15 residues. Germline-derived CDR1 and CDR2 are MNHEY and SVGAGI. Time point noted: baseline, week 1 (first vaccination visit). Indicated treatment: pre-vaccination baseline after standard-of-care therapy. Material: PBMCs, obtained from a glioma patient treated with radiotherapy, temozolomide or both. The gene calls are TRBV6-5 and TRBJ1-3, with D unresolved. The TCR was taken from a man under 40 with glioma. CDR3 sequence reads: CASRSGRSSGNTIYF. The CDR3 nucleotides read TGTGCCAGCAGGTCCGGACGGAGCTCTGGAAACACCATATATTTT.